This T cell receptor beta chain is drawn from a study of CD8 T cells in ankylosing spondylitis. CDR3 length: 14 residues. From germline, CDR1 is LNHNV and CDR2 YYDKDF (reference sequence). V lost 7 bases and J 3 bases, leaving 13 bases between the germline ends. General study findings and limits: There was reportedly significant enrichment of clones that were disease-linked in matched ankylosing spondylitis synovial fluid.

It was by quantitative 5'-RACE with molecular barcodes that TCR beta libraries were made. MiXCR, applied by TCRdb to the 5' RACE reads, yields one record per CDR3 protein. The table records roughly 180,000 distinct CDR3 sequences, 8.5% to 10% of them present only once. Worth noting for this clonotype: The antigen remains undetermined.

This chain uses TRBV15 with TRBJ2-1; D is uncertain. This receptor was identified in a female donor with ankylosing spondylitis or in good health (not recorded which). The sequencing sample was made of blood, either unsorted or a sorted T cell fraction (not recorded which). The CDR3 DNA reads TGTGCCACCATGCCCCGGCGGCTCTACAATGAGCAGTTCTTC. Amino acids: CATMPRRLYNEQFF.